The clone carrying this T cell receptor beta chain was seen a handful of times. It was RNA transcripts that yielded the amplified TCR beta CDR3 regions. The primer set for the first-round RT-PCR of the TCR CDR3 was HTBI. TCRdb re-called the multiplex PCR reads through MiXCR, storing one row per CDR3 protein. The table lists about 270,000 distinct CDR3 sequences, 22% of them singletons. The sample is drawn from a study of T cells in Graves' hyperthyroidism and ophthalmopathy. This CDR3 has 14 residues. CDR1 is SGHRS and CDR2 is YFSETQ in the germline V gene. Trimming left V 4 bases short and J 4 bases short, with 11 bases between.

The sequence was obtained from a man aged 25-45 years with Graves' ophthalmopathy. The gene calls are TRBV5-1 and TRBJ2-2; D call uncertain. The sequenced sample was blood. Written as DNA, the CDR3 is TGCGCCAGCAGCCCTGTCTCGGGCACCGGGGAGCTGTTTTTT. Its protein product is CASSPVSGTGELFF. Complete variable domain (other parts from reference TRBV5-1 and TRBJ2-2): KAGVTQTPRYLIKTRGQQVTLSCSPISGHRSVSWYQQTPGQGLQFLFEYFSETQRNKGNFPGRFSGRQFSNSRSEMNVSTLELGDSALYLCASSPVSGTGELFFGEGSRLTVL.